The 32 T cell receptor beta chains below were found in one sample sequenced in a study of blood T cell repertoires in COVID-19. Sequencing used immunoSEQ multiplex PCR; TCRdb keeps in-frame clones, though not all of them. In the table there are under 350,000 clones, 75% to 90% of which are singletons. Sequenced material: peripheral blood. All receptors derive from a man aged 45 to 65 with acute or convalescent COVID-19.

The rearrangement joins TRBV5-1 to TRBJ2-4; D not certain. V shed 3 bases and J shed 1 base, with 14 bases lying between them. The CDR3 spans 16 residues. Germline V gene sequence: CDR1 SGHRS, CDR2 YFSETQ. The CDR3 DNA reads TGCGCCAGCAGCTCTGTCCTAGAGAGGGCCAAAAACATTCAGTACTTC. This encodes CASSSVLERAKNIQYF.

This chain uses TRBV7-9 with TRBJ1-1; TRBD1 aligns across 8 bases. V shed 5 bases and J 3 bases; nucleotides not matched to a gene: 8. This CDR3 has 15 residues. From germline, CDR1 is SEHNR and CDR2 FQNEAQ (reference sequence). The CDR3 protein is CASSPWTGWDTEAFF. As DNA, the CDR3 is TGTGCCAGCAGCCCCTGGACAGGGTGGGACACTGAAGCTTTCTTT.

J is TRBJ2-4 and V is TRBV3-1 (or the pseudogene TRBV3-2), with 9 bases aligning to TRBD2. From germline, CDR1 is LGHDT and CDR2 YNNKEL (reference sequence). V was clipped by 7 bases and J by 12 bases; unmatched bases: 13. The CDR3 is made up of 14 amino acids. CDR3 amino acids: CASNSERGDSSQYF. CDR3 DNA: TGTGCCAGCAATAGTGAGCGGGGGGACTCATCTCAGTACTTC.

The chain has TRBV10-3 and TRBJ1-1; 7 positions agree with TRBD1. CDR1 ENHRY and CDR2 SYGVKD come from the germline V gene. This CDR3 is 12 amino acids long. The V segment lost 3 bases and the J segment 10 bases; nucleotides outside the gene matches: 5. CDR3 in amino acids: CAISEGTVPAFF. DNA for the CDR3: TGTGCCATCAGTGAAGGGACAGTTCCAGCTTTCTTT.

The CDR3 DNA is TGTGCCGTCCAAGGGGACATGATCTATGGCTACACCTTC. This encodes CAVQGDMIYGYTF. This chain uses TRBV19 with TRBJ1-2, with D possibly matching TRBD1 (6 bases). Trimming stripped 11 bases from V and 4 bases from J, with 17 bases between. This CDR3 spans 13 amino acids. Germline V gives CDR1 LNHDA, CDR2 SQIVND (reference sequence).

The chain combines TRBV13 with TRBJ1-4; D is ambiguous. Germline V lookup: CDR1 PRHDT, CDR2 FYEKMQ (reference sequence). Trimming removed 5 bases from V and 4 bases from J, with 8 bases in between. The CDR3 totals 13 residues. The CDR3 sequence: CASSRSSNEKLFF. In DNA form, the CDR3 reads TGTGCCAGCAGCCGATCTAGTAATGAAAAACTGTTTTTT.

This clone has more than one count but fewer than ten. The J gene is TRBJ1-1, the V gene TRBV2, with 7 bases fitting TRBD1. Germline-derived CDR1 and CDR2 are SNHLY and FYNNEI. This CDR3 spans 18 amino acids. Trimming at V came to 6 bases and at J to 0 bases, leaving 16 bases not matched to a gene. CDR3 sequence: CASSTPGGTDPMNTEAFF. CDR3 DNA sequence: TGTGCCAGCAGCACCCCAGGGGGGACAGATCCAATGAACACTGAAGCTTTCTTT.

This clone was detected only once. The chain employs TRBV9 and TRBJ2-3; D is ambiguous. Germline CDR1 is SGDLS and CDR2 is YYNGEE. The CDR3 spans 12 residues. V lost 3 bases and J lost 3, with 5 bases in between. The DNA of the CDR3 is TGTGCCAGCAGCGACTCGACAGATACGCAGTATTTT. It encodes CASSDSTDTQYF.

In regard to this clone: Within the sample, other DNA sequences also encode this same CDR3. The V gene is TRBV6-5, the J gene TRBJ1-6; 9 bases line up with TRBD1. This CDR3 contains 15 residues. Looked up from germline, CDR1 is MNHEY and CDR2 is SVGAGI. The ends lost 0 bases at V and 7 bases at J; junction bases unmatched: 1. Written as DNA, the CDR3 is TGTGCCAGCAGTTACTCCGGGACAGGGAATTCACCCCTCCACTTT. Protein sequence: CASSYSGTGNSPLHF.

The CDR3 spells CASSPPRGQDSPLHF. CDR3 nucleotides: TGTGCCAGCAGCCCTCCGAGGGGGCAGGATTCACCCCTCCACTTT. The rearrangement links TRBV2 to TRBJ1-6, with TRBD1 matching over 7 bases. The CDR3 consists of 15 residues. V lost 6 bases, J lost 8 bases, and 10 bases stayed unmatched. Germline V CDR1 and CDR2: SNHLY, FYNNEI.

This clone was seen only once. The gene calls are TRBV30 and TRBJ1-5, with D possibly being TRBD1 (6 bases). The germline V and J ends were trimmed by 0 bases and 4 bases, with 16 bases remaining between them. Germline V gene data show CDR1 as GTSNPN and CDR2 as SVGIG (reference sequence). The CDR3 has 16 residues. This CDR3 is CAWSVFTGGPNQPQHF. CDR3 nucleotides: TGTGCCTGGAGTGTATTTACGGGGGGCCCTAATCAGCCCCAGCATTTT.

A remark on this clone: In the same sample, other DNA sequences code for this CDR3. The rearrangement joins TRBV5-1 to TRBJ1-1, with 7 bases aligning to TRBD1. Germline CDR1 is SGHRS and CDR2 is YFSETQ. This CDR3 region has 14 residues. Losses at the gene ends were 4 bases for V and 1 base for J; bases not matched to a gene: 4. The CDR3 region is CASSLGTANTEAFF. Here the CDR3 DNA reads TGCGCCAGCAGCCTAGGGACAGCGAACACTGAAGCTTTCTTT.

V and J are TRBV4-1 and TRBJ1-3, with D tentatively TRBD1 (6 bases). The CDR3 extends over 20 amino acids. The germline V gene encodes CDR1 MGHRA and CDR2 YSYEKL. Trimming cost V 8 bases and J 0 bases, with 29 bases left between them. The CDR3 region is CASFYPARTALPFSGNTIYF. In nucleotides, the CDR3 is TGCGCCAGCTTTTATCCCGCCCGGACAGCCCTCCCCTTCTCTGGAAACACCATATATTTT.

The chain carries TRBV11-2 and TRBJ2-1, with D maybe TRBD1 (6 bases). The CDR3 has 15 amino acids. Germline CDR1 SGHAT, CDR2 FQNNGV. Trimming stripped 8 bases from V and 0 bases from J, with 14 bases between. The CDR3: CASRQGQGSYNEQFF. The CDR3 nucleotides read TGTGCCAGCCGCCAGGGACAAGGCTCCTACAATGAGCAGTTCTTC.

Regarding this clone: Compared with germline, one end of the junction differs, possibly owing to a read error. The chain recombines TRBV30 with TRBJ1-6, with 8 bases that match TRBD1. The germline V gene encodes CDR1 GTSNPN and CDR2 SVGIG (reference sequence). The CDR3 sequence is 18 residues long. CDR3 coding DNA: TGTGCTTGGACGTCGGACAGGGCGTCAGGGTCCTATAATTCACCCCTCCACTTT. This codes for CAWTSDRASGSYNSPLHF.

The CDR3 bases are TGTGCCAGCAGTTCAACCGTCGGGGTCTATGGCTACACCTTC. Amino acids: CASSSTVGVYGYTF. The rearrangement joins TRBV27 to TRBJ1-2; the D is unclear. V dropped 4 bases and J dropped 4 bases, with 13 bases sitting between them. CDR1 and CDR2 from the germline V gene are MNHEY and SMNVEV (reference sequence). The CDR3 contains 14 residues.

This chain joins TRBV11-3 and TRBJ1-1, with TRBD1 matching over 7 bases. Germline lookup yields CDR1 SGHNT and CDR2 YENEEA. CDR3 length: 15 residues. V shed 0 bases and J 1 base; nucleotides not matched to a gene: 2. The CDR3 DNA reads as TGTGCCAGCAGCTTAGATGCAGGGGGGAACACTGAAGCTTTCTTT. Its translation is CASSLDAGGNTEAFF.

This chain links TRBV11-2 with TRBJ2-2; 14 nucleotides agree with TRBD2. The CDR3 covers 18 residues. The germline V gene has CDR1 SGHAT and CDR2 FQNNGV. J gave up 7 bases and V 3 bases, and 10 bases lay outside the gene matches. CDR3 DNA: TGTGCCAGCAGCTTGGGGACTAGCGGGGGACGAACTGGCGGGGAGCTGTTTTTT. Its translation: CASSLGTSGGRTGGELFF.

The V call is TRBV27, the J call TRBJ2-1, with a weak D call TRBD2 (6 bases). The CDR3 is made up of 12 amino acids. Trimming cost V 6 bases and J 4 bases, with 7 bases left between them. Germline CDR1 is MNHEY and CDR2 is SMNVEV (reference sequence). CDR3 coding DNA: TGTGCCAGCAGGACTAGTTACAATGAGCAGTTCTTC. Translating gives CASRTSYNEQFF.

This clone has a single count. V gene TRBV4-1 combines with J gene TRBJ2-4, with D perhaps TRBD2 (7 bases). Germline assignment: CDR1 MGHRA and CDR2 YSYEKL. Trimming took 0 bases from V and 6 from J, leaving 12 bases between them. The CDR3 is made up of 15 amino acids. The CDR3 bases are TGCGCCAGCAGCCAAGAGGGAGGGGGGCCAAACATTCAGTACTTC. The encoded protein is CASSQEGGGPNIQYF.

Comment on this clone: Different DNA sequences within this sample yield the same CDR3. V is TRBV5-6 and J is TRBJ2-1; TRBD2 aligns across 12 bases. This CDR3 has 16 residues. Germline V CDR1 and CDR2: SGHDT, YYEEEE. V was pared by 2 bases and J by 3 bases, with 3 bases of the junction left unmatched. CDR3 amino acids: CASSFTLAGGYNEQFF. CDR3 sequence (DNA): TGTGCCAGCAGCTTCACACTAGCGGGGGGCTACAATGAGCAGTTCTTC.

The V and J genes are TRBV12-3 or TRBV12-4 and TRBJ1-1; 8 nucleotides agree with TRBD1. The V gene end was trimmed by 6 bases and the J gene end by 12 bases; junction bases not matched to a gene: 6. The CDR3 sequence is 11 residues long. The CDR3 DNA sequence: TGTGCCAGCAGCCCAGGGGGCGAATCTTTCTTT. It yields the protein CASSPGGESFF.

V usage is TRBV7-3 and J usage is TRBJ2-3; D is unclear. Trimming removed 4 bases at V and 6 bases at J, with 11 bases between. CDR3 length: 13 residues. Per the germline V gene, CDR1 is SGHTA and CDR2 is FQGTGA. CDR3 bases: TGTGCCAGCAGCTATGGGCCGAAGGATACGCAGTATTTT. Its protein is CASSYGPKDTQYF.

The rearrangement joins TRBV29-1 to TRBJ2-3, with TRBD1 matching over 8 bases. CDR1 is SQVTM and CDR2 is ANQGSEA in the germline V gene. The trim removed 7 bases at V and 5 bases at J, leaving 11 bases unmatched. The CDR3 runs 14 residues. The CDR3 is CSAAGQASGDTQYF. CDR3 nucleotide sequence: TGCAGCGCTGCGGGACAGGCAAGTGGAGATACGCAGTATTTT.

This rearrangement joins TRBV15 to TRBJ1-2; TRBD1 agrees at 9 bases. The germline V gene encodes CDR1 LNHNV and CDR2 YYDKDF (reference sequence). The CDR3 covers 16 residues. V was clipped by 2 bases and J by 5 bases; unmatched bases: 9. The CDR3 bases are TGTGCCACCAGCAGAAGCCCGGACAGGGGTTTGTATGGCTACACCTTC. This translates into CATSRSPDRGLYGYTF.

CDR3 residues: CASSPNFSGELFF. CDR3 coding DNA: TGTGCCAGCAGCCCCAATTTTTCCGGGGAGCTGTTTTTT. The rearrangement uses TRBV7-3 and TRBJ2-2; D call uncertain. This CDR3 has 13 residues. Germline assignment: CDR1 SGHTA and CDR2 FQGTGA. The V and J ends lost 5 bases and 6 bases respectively, with 10 bases between them.

The chain uses TRBV7-2 and TRBJ1-1; perhaps TRBD1 as D (5 bases). V was trimmed by 6 bases and J by 1 base, leaving 12 bases between them. This CDR3 contains 14 residues. Germline V gene lookup returns CDR1 SGHTA and CDR2 FQGNSA. DNA for the CDR3: TGTGCCAGCAGACTACAGGCCCAGAACACTGAAGCTTTCTTT. Protein: CASRLQAQNTEAFF.

This chain uses TRBV6-2 or TRBV6-3 with TRBJ2-7; the D is unclear. Trimming cost V 4 bases and J 12 bases, with 13 bases left between them. The CDR3 consists of 11 residues. Germline values: CDR1 MNHEY, CDR2 SVGEGT. The CDR3 loop reads CASSSLRFRYF. DNA for the CDR3: TGTGCCAGCAGTTCCCTTCGGTTTCGGTACTTC.

The chain joins TRBV18 to TRBJ2-3; possibly TRBD2 for D (7 bases). Trimming left V 3 bases short and J 3 bases short, with 16 bases between. Germline V gives CDR1 KGHSH, CDR2 LQKENI. This CDR3 comprises 16 residues. In DNA, the CDR3 is TGTGCCAGCTCACCTCGGGCGGGGGCAATTACAGATACGCAGTATTTT. It yields the protein CASSPRAGAITDTQYF.

The chain is built from TRBV6-5 and TRBJ1-2, with a possible D match to TRBD1 (5 bases). This CDR3 comprises 11 residues. Trimming took off 2 bases at V and 8 bases at J, with 6 bases between the two ends. Germline CDR1 reads MNHEY; CDR2 reads SVGAGI. CDR3 loop: CASSYGGGYTF. CDR3 DNA sequence: TGTGCCAGCAGTTACGGGGGGGGCTACACCTTC.

Worth noting for this clone: The sample contains more than one DNA sequence encoding this CDR3. The chain employs TRBV14 and TRBJ1-1; D perhaps matches TRBD1 (5 bases). Germline CDR1 and CDR2: SGHDN and FVKESK. Trimming left V 0 bases short and J 3 bases short, with 8 bases between. The CDR3 extends over 14 amino acids. CDR3 loop: CASSQDRGYTEAFF. CDR3 DNA sequence: TGTGCCAGCAGCCAAGATCGGGGGTACACTGAAGCTTTCTTT.

The chain couples TRBV19 to TRBJ2-1; 8 bases map to TRBD2. J was trimmed by 2 bases and V by 7 bases; bases with no gene match: 4. Germline V CDR1 and CDR2: LNHDA, SQIVND (reference sequence). The CDR3 consists of 14 residues. The DNA of the CDR3 is TGTGCCAGTATGGTCGGGGGGGCCTACAATGAGCAGTTCTTC. It is translated as CASMVGGAYNEQFF.